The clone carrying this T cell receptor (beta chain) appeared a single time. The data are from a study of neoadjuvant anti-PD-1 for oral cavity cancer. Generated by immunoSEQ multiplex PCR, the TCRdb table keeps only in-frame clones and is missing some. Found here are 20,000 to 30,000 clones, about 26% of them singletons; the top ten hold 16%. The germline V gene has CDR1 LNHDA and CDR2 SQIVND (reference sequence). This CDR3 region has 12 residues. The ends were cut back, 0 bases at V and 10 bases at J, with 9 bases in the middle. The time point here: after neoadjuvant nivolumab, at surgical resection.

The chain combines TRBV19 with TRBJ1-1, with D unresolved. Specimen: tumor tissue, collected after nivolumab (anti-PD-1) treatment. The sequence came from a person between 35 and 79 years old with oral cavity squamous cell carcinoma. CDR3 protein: CASSIEEGRAFF. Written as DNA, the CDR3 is TGTGCCAGTAGTATAGAGGAGGGAAGAGCTTTCTTT.